In its sample, the clone carrying this TCR beta chain was seen many times. As yet, its antigen is unknown. The data were taken from a study of beta chain features in type 1 diabetes. About the study: Sorted cells, roughly 98,000,000 in number, were examined across all samples. Study outcomes and limitations: Shorter TCRB CDR3s, moderately but significantly so, were found in Type 1 diabetes patients in all four CD4+ subsets. No resolution was reached here on whether HLA type influences TCRB rearrangement.

One heparinised blood draw, averaging about 120 mL, came from each donor. CDR3 size: 17 residues. V dropped 1 base and J dropped 2 bases, with 18 bases sitting between them. The germline V gene encodes CDR1 SGHNT and CDR2 YENEEA. All of the isolated RNA was reverse transcribed, so expressed TCRB transcripts were sequenced. Some 3.3 million reads was the average for naive, central memory and regulatory T cell samples. Only in-frame clones appear in the TCRdb table, and some are missing; sequencing was by immunoSEQ multiplex PCR. The sample shows 300,000 to 400,000 clones, over 8.5% of them seen only once.

Input material: central memory CD4+ T cells from blood. The TCR comes from a young man with type 1 diabetes. The chain uses TRBV11-3 and TRBJ2-7, with D perhaps assigned TRBD1 or TRBD2 (6 bases each). CDR3 in amino acids: CASSLGRGTADPYEQYF. In DNA form, the CDR3 reads TGTGCCAGCAGCTTAGGAAGGGGGACTGCCGACCCCTACGAGCAGTACTTC.